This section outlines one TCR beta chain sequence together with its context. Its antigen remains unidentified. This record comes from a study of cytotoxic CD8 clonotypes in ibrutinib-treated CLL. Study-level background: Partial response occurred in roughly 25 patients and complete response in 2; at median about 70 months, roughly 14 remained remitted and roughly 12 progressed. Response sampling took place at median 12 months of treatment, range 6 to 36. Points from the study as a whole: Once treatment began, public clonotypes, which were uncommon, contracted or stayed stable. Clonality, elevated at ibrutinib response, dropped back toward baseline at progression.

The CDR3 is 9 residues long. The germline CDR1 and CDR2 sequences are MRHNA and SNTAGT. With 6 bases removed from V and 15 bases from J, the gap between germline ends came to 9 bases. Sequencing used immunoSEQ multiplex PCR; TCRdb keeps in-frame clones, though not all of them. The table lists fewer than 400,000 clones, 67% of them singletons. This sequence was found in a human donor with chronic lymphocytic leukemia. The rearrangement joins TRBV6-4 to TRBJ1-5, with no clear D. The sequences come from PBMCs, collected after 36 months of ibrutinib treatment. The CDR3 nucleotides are TGTGCCAGCAGGGGAGGTTGGCATTTT. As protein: CASRGGWHF.